This T cell receptor (beta chain) was recovered during a study of cytomegalovirus exposure and HLA in healthy donors (TCRdb year 2017). Turning to the overall study: In an earlier analysis of roughly 590 of the donors, 276 Gb of sequence data and approximately 100 million unique TCR beta sequences from 180 million or so T cells were reported. Around 300 gigabases of sequencing data and approximately 84 million unique TCR sequences were included in an early release covering roughly 600 HLA-typed donors. Of the roughly 420 genotyped donors, 81% were placed in the genetic ancestry cluster associated with self-reported Caucasian donors. The aim of the study was to test whether cataloging public T cell receptors could identify signatures of past pathogen exposure. The study profiled the T cell repertoires of hundreds of subjects by immunosequencing and related them to cytomegalovirus serostatus. In addition to the first cohort of 666 subjects, a separate validation cohort of 120 different subjects was used. High-throughput TCR immunosequencing, statistical association of individual TCRs with disease status, and machine learning were combined to predict cytomegalovirus infection status. In a later analysis, previously published TCR beta repertoires from about 640 donors were re-analyzed and high-resolution HLA genotyping was added so that TCR occurrence patterns could be studied. The later analysis used no new phenotypic data to find candidate immune exposures, relying instead on TCR beta sequences and their occurrence across donors. An earlier analysis of 587 of the donors used high-throughput TCR beta sequencing to judge whether each TCR beta V gene segment behaved as functional or pseudogenic. Alongside the repertoire data, information on donor age, sex, ethnicity and CMV serostatus was compiled. Genome-wide SNP genotypes for about 65% of the 666 donors were used in a later genetic analysis, which treated that subset as a discovery cohort. Every discovery cohort repertoire had been produced on one sequencing platform. HLA typing included class I and class II loci at four-digit resolution. Typing coverage varied by locus: about 620-640 donors for A, B, C, DRB1 and DQB1; more than 500 for DQA1; approximately 570 for DPA1; around 450 for DPB1. A few DR-DQ haplotypes were treated as single units for association and clustering because of strong linkage in the cohort. On average, roughly 240,000 unique TCR beta nucleotide sequences were sequenced per donor among fewer than 500 genotyped donors of the cohort, with roughly a sixth of those sequences being non-productive.

The cohort was made up of roughly 670 healthy bone marrow donors. Cohort members were all nominally healthy when sampled, although unrecorded immune exposures were likely present. The donor was CMV seronegative and was included in the group of several hundred seronegative cohort members. Each donor provided a peripheral blood sample, and peripheral blood mononuclear cells were used for TCR beta sequencing. Genomic DNA was extracted from the blood cell samples with the Qiagen DNeasy Blood Extraction Kit. Receptor libraries were prepared by the immunoSEQ multiplex PCR assay. The multiplex PCR relied on a mix of 60 forward primers for TCR Vbeta segments and 13 reverse primers for TCR Jbeta segments. The CDR3 region of rearranged TCR beta genes was amplified from genomic DNA by a multiplex PCR assay. On the Illumina HiSeq System, the amplified TCR beta libraries were sequenced as 87-base-pair reads. The authors processed their data as follows. In a later analysis, 80 million or so unique TCR beta chains were counted across the 666 repertoires, and roughly 11 million of these chains were shared by at least two donors. Raw reads were error-corrected and collapsed into unique sequences with a nearest-neighbor algorithm that merged closely related sequences to remove PCR and sequencing errors. V, D and J gene segments were assigned by aligning CDR3 sequences to IMGT reference sequences. Each retained sequence needed at least a six-nucleotide match to both a V gene segment and a J gene segment. Rearrangements were called productive when the CDR3 lacked stop codons and stayed in frame with V and J; all others were non-productive. Following IMGT convention, CDR3 was defined as the stretch from the second conserved V-encoded cysteine to the conserved J-encoded phenylalanine. The earlier analysis of 587 of the donors excluded sequences that lacked an unambiguous match to a single V gene segment. In an earlier analysis of approximately 590 of the donors, V segments were called functional above 56.7% productive rearrangements and were called segregating when the between-donor standard deviation exceeded 5%. A statistical classification framework was built for diagnosing cytomegalovirus status from the catalog of TCR beta chain sequences. In a later analysis, TCR nucleotide sequences were compared against IMGT/GENE-DB human TR gene sequences so that V and J genes could be assigned. Using the TCRdist pipeline, a later analysis assigned CDR3 sequences along with most-parsimonious VDJ recombination scenarios. In a later analysis, each TCR beta chain was defined by its CDR3 amino acid sequence together with its V-gene family, and reads lacking a unique V-gene family were excluded. A later analysis removed 600 or so highly shared, low-generation-probability nucleotide sequences to deal with suspected cross-contamination and a sequencing artifact. In a later analysis, a clonal expansion index for each public chain was calculated from normalized within-repertoire ranks of inferred template counts. In a later analysis, generation probabilities were computed using a VDJ recombination model fitted to out-of-frame rearrangements, and the results were checked against IGoR. Hypergeometric tests were used in a later analysis to score TCR-TCR, TCR-HLA and TCR-CMV co-occurrence, with a repertoire-size bias correction applied to the TCR pairs. To estimate false discovery rates, a later analysis permuted the HLA or CMV assignments 20 times. In a later analysis, co-occurring TCRs were grouped with DBSCAN, and TCRdist sequence similarity was added when clustering was performed within HLA-allele-positive subsets. Repertoires with fewer than 30,000 or more than 120,000 public chains were left out of co-occurrence clustering, as were five repertoires with anomalous nucleotide sharing. The source is immuneACCESS, and TCRdb retained only in-frame sequences with V and J called. Part of the clones is not carried over; for the studies checked, unresolved V genes explain less than half of this, and the remainder is unexplained. The V and J calls and clone size come from that table; D and trimming were worked out from the DNA. This sample has about 180,000 clones in its table, and around 78% of those were observed once. About 1.6% of the sample comes from the top ten.

With regard to this clone: Its antigen has not been determined. No qualities accompany the bases; no much larger clone lies one base away.

The paper's findings and limits, for the study overall: A further reported finding was that TCR beta sequences accurately predicted the HLA-A and HLA-B alleles for most subjects in the first cohort. In a later analysis, some 17,000 TCR beta sequences were associated with specific HLA alleles at a false discovery rate of 0.05. The study listed 164 TCR beta chains as associated with cytomegalovirus. The earlier analysis of approximately 560 of the donors excluded 15 to 20 rarely observed V segments, including chromosome 9 orphons, because counts were too low. In both the original and validation cohorts, the classifier was reported to diagnose cytomegalovirus status with high specificity and sensitivity. A cluster of highly shared sequence variants was judged likely to represent a technical artifact of the sequencing pipeline. Because some donors lacked HLA typing at each locus, the association tests relied only on the typed subset. For the cohort, immune exposure information was limited to CMV serostatus. Broadly in line with IMGT annotations, most TCR beta V segments showed up in productive rearrangements about 87% or about 30% of the time in an earlier analysis of 587 of the donors. The 87-base-pair reads could not distinguish some IMGT-functional V segments, including TRBV6-2 and TRBV6-3, so those segments were excluded. The authors suggested that the approach could potentially be extended to other disease states and immunological phenotypes. A later analysis found that most CMV-associated TCR beta chains appeared HLA-restricted, with HLA associations seemingly driven largely by CMV exposure. Assigning TCR associations to individual alleles was difficult when HLA alleles, especially DR and DQ, strongly co-occurred. While some public TCRs were present in many individuals, most TCR sequences turned up only very rarely across donors. In a later analysis, the rate of TCR association differed among HLA loci, with DRB1 alleles having the most associated TCRs and HLA-C alleles having the fewest. According to a later analysis, parvovirus B19, influenza, CMV and Epstein-Barr virus appeared linked to several top co-occurrence clusters. A later genetic analysis associated a missense DCLRE1C variant with V-gene and J-gene trimming of TCR beta chains, and an independent cohort replicated the association. Correlated functional status among segregating V segments might reflect linkage disequilibrium, but an unknown experimental factor could not be ruled out. Compared with equally common non-associated chains, HLA-associated TCR beta chains in a later analysis were more clonally expanded and had lower generation probabilities. The cohort was sequenced for TCR beta chains only, and without alpha or paired-chain data the features that could be detected were limited. Presence/absence analyses assumed roughly uniform sequencing depth across donors, an assumption that may not hold. In vitro tests confirmed that three of the cytomegalovirus-associated TCR beta chains recognize cytomegalovirus antigens. Compared with the roughly 710-donor mean, donors in an Asian-associated ancestry cluster had fewer N-insertions in productive TCRs, according to a later genetic analysis.

Counted from cysteine to phenylalanine, this CDR3 has 16 amino acids. Only the CDR3 region is kept as DNA, spanning 48 bases read in frame from base 1. The CDR1 and CDR2 encoded by the germline V gene (reference sequence) are SGHAT and FQDESV. V is shortened by 1 base, J by 0 bases, and the region joining them spans 10 bases. This TCR derives from a man younger than 35 in good health and CMV-seronegative. What was sequenced was PBMCs. In this chain, TRBV11-1 is recombined with TRBJ1-3, with the D gene not clear enough to name. The CDR3 sequence is CASSLVGIASGNTIYF. The DNA sequence is as follows: TGTGCCAGCAGCTTAGTCGGGATTGCCTCTGGAAACACCATATATTTT.